This section outlines one T cell receptor (beta chain) sequence together with its context. Its antigen is unknown. No conserved phenylalanine or tryptophan ends this CDR3, so it is likely a read error. The DNA is left out, because the CDR3 cannot be placed on it with certainty; the CDR3 is given as TCRdb lists it. Germline V gene sequence: CDR1 SGHTA, CDR2 FQGNSA. The CDR3 sequence runs 16 residues, both termini included. These data belong to a study of T cells in Graves' hyperthyroidism and ophthalmopathy. Whole-study findings and limits: The blood repertoire included most of the expanded thyroid clonotypes above 0.001.

Stable hyperthyroidism: no ophthalmopathy progression over 18 months of follow-up. Aged 18 to 65, the patients had hyperthyroidism that was newly diagnosed and had lasted under 2 months. Clinicians diagnosed patients from clinical symptoms, serum thyroxine and TRAb, thyroid ultrasound and orbital computed tomography. RNA transcripts served as the template for amplifying TCR beta CDR3 regions. HTBI primers drove first-round RT-PCR of the TCR CDR3. A single record per CDR3 protein comes from TCRdb applying MiXCR to the multiplex PCR reads. In the table there are 45,000 to 50,000 distinct CDR3 sequences, about 52% of which are singletons.

The TCR comes from a woman between 45 and 65 years old with Graves' hyperthyroidism. What was sequenced was peripheral blood or thyroid tissue (not recorded which). J is TRBJ2-2 and V is TRBV7-2; the D call in the table, TRBD1, was not verified against the DNA. The CDR3 loop is CASRTQGALGPGEPFL.